This TCR beta chain derives from a study of identical twins. A single record per CDR3 protein comes from TCRdb applying MiXCR to the 5' RACE reads. Altogether roughly 700,000 distinct CDR3 sequences are present, over 8.5% being singletons, with the ten largest covering around 0.98%. No donor was unhealthy or non-Caucasian. These same records also appear under a second study, on yellow fever vaccine responses in identical twins.

The clonotype was recovered from a woman aged 18-29 years in good health. Source material: PBMCs.

The CDR3 nucleotides are TGTGCCAGCAGCTTATCGGTGGGAGGGCGGACCCAGTACTTC. This encodes CASSLSVGGRTQYF. The chain is built from TRBV7-2 and TRBJ2-5; TRBD2 matches at 7 bases. The CDR3 is made up of 14 amino acids. Germline CDR1 is SGHTA and CDR2 is FQGNSA. J lost 7 bases, V lost 2 bases, and 7 bases had no gene match.